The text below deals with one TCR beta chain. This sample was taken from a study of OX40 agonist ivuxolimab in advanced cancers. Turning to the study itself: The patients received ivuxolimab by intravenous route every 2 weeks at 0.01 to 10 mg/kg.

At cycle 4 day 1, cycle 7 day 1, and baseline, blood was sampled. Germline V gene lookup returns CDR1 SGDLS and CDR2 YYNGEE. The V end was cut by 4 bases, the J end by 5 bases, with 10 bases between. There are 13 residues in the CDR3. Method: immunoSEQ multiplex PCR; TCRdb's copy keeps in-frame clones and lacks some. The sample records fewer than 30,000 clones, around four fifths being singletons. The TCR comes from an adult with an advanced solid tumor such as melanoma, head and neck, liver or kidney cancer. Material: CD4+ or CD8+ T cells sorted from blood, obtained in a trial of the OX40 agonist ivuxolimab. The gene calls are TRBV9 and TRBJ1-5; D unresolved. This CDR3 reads CASSPGPDQPQHF. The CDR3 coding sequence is TGTGCCAGCAGCCCCGGCCCGGATCAGCCCCAGCATTTT.